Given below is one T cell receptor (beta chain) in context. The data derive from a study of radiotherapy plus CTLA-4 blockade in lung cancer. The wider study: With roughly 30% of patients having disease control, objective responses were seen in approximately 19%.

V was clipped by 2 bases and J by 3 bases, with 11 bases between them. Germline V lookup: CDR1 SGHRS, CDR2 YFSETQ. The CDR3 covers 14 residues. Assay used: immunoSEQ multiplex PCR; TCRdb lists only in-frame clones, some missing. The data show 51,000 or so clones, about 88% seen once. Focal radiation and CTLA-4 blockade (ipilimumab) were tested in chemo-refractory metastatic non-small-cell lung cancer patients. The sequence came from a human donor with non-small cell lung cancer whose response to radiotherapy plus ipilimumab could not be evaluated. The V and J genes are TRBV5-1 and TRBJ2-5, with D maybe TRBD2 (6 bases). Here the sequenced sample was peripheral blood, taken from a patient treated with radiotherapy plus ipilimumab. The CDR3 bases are TGCGCCAGCAGCTTAGGCCCGGGGGAAGAGACCCAGTACTTC. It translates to CASSLGPGEETQYF.